This is a list of T cell receptor beta chains from one sample in a study of CD8 T cells in Susac syndrome. Each CDR3 protein is one row after TCRdb ran MiXCR on the immunoSEQ multiplex PCR reads. The sample lists about 60,000 distinct CDR3 sequences, 90% to 95% occurring once. The specimen was CD8+ T cells from PBMCs. These receptors all come from a human donor in good health. The CDR3 runs from the conserved cysteine through the conserved F or W. The order of the fields is clone size, J gene, D gene, V gene, CDR3 protein, CDR3 DNA. D genes are given only for firm matches. Only some rows state a clone size, as once, few, many or a class for expanded clones.

-,TRBJ1-1,-,TRBV7-9,CASRDGGHSTKTEAFF,TGTGCCAGCAGAGACGGGGGGCACTCAACAAAAACTGAAGCTTTCTTT
-,TRBJ1-1,TRBD1,TRBV12-5,CASGLDDRGTEAFF,TGTGCTAGTGGTCTGGACGACAGGGGCACTGAAGCTTTCTTT
-,TRBJ2-3,TRBD2,TRBV11-3,CASALRASGGPFTDTQYF,TGTGCCAGCGCCCTTCGGGCTAGCGGGGGGCCTTTCACAGATACGCAGTATTTT
-,TRBJ2-1,-,TRBV10-3,CAISVGGGSSYNEQFF,TGTGCCATCAGTGTCGGTGGGGGAAGCTCCTACAATGAGCAGTTCTTC
-,TRBJ2-7,TRBD1,TRBV13,CASSSPGTGFLEQYF,TGTGCCAGCAGCAGCCCCGGGACAGGGTTTCTCGAGCAGTACTTC
-,TRBJ2-3,TRBD2,TRBV6-5,CASSYSLAGVTDTQYF,TGTGCCAGCAGTTACTCACTAGCGGGGGTCACAGATACGCAGTATTTT
-,TRBJ2-7,-,TRBV29-1,CSVKDLYEQYF,TGCAGCGTTAAGGACCTGTACGAGCAGTACTTC
-,TRBJ2-1,-,TRBV6-1,CASSEGSHYGVF,TGTGCCAGCAGTGAAGGCAGCCACTATGGGGTCTTC
-,TRBJ1-4,-,TRBV12-3/TRBV12-4,CASTTLSPTNEKLFF,TGTGCCAGCACCACCCTTTCCCCAACTAATGAAAAACTGTTTTTT
-,TRBJ1-3,-,TRBV25-1,CASSEWGARGNTIYF,TGTGCCAGCAGTGAGTGGGGGGCGAGAGGAAACACCATATATTTT
-,TRBJ2-2,-,TRBV29-1,CSVEESSGELFF,TGCAGCGTTGAGGAGTCCTCCGGGGAGCTGTTTTTT
-,TRBJ1-4,-,TRBV12-3/TRBV12-4,CASSPRVWGTNEKLFF,TGTGCCAGCAGCCCTCGGGTTTGGGGGACTAATGAAAAACTGTTTTTT
-,TRBJ1-4,-,TRBV19,CASSIAPRMDEKLFF,TGTGCCAGTAGTATAGCTCCCCGGATGGATGAAAAACTGTTTTTT
once,TRBJ1-2,TRBD1,TRBV9,CASSFRDRGFDGYTF,TGTGCCAGCAGCTTCCGGGACAGGGGGTTCGATGGCTACACCTTC
-,TRBJ2-7,TRBD1,TRBV9,CASSVGGQGSHEQYF,TGTGCCAGCAGCGTTGGCGGACAGGGGTCCCACGAGCAGTACTTC
-,TRBJ1-1,-,TRBV12-3/TRBV12-4,CASSLDSLNTEAFF,TGTGCCAGCAGTCTCGACAGCTTGAACACTGAAGCTTTCTTT